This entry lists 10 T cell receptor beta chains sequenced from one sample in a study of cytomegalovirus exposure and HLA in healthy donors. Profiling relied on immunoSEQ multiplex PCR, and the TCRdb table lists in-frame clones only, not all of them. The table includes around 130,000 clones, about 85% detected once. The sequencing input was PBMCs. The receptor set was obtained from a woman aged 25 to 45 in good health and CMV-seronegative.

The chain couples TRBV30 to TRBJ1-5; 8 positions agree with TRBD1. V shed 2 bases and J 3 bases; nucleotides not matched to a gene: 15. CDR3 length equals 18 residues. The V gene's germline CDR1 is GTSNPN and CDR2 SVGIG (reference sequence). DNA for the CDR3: TGTGCCTGGAGTCACAGAACTGACAGGGGAAGGTACAATCAGCCCCAGCATTTT. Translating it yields CAWSHRTDRGRYNQPQHF.

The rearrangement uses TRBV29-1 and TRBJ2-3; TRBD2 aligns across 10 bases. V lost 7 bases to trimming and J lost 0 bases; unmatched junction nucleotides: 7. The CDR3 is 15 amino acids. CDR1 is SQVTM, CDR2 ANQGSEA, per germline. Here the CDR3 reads CSGRAGGPSTDTQYF. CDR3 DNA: TGCAGCGGTAGAGCGGGGGGGCCTAGCACAGATACGCAGTATTTT.

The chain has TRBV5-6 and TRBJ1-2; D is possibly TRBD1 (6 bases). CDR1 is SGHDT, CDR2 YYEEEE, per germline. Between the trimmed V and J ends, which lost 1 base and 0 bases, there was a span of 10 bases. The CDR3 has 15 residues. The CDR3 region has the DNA TGTGCCAGCAGCTTGCCAGGGGCGGCTAACTATGGCTACACCTTC. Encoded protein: CASSLPGAANYGYTF.

The CDR3 here is CASSFRRGGDTEAFF. The CDR3 DNA is TGTGCCAGCAGTTTCCGAAGGGGGGGGGACACTGAAGCTTTCTTT. The rearrangement joins TRBV6-1 to TRBJ1-1; D may be TRBD1 (6 bases). Trimming removed 5 bases at V and 3 bases at J, with 16 bases between. The length of the CDR3 is 15 residues. The germline gives CDR1 MNHNS, CDR2 SASEGT.

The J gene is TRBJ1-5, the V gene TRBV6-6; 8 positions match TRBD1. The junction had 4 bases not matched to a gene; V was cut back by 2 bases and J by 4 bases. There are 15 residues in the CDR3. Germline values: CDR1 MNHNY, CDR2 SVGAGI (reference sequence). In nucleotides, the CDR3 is TGTGCCAGCAGTTACCTTAGGACAGGGAATCAGCCCCAGCATTTT. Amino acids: CASSYLRTGNQPQHF.

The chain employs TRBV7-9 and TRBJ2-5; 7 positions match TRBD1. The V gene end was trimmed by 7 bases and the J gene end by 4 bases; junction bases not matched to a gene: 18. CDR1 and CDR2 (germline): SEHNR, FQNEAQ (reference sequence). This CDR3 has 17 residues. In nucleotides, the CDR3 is TGTGCCAGCATACATGGCTTCCTGGACAGGACCCCAGAGACCCAGTACTTC. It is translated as CASIHGFLDRTPETQYF.

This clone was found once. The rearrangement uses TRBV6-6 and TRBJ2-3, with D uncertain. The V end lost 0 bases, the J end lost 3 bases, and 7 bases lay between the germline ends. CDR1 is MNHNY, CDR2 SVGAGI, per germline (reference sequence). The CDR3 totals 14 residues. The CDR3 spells CASSYSHFTDTQYF. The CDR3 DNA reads TGTGCCAGCAGTTACTCCCACTTTACAGATACGCAGTATTTT.

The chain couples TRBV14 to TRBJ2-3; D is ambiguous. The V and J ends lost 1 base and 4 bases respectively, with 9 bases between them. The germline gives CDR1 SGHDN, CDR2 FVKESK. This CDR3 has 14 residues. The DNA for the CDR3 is TGTGCCAGCAGCCAAGCTATTCTGCCAGATACGCAGTATTTT. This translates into CASSQAILPDTQYF.

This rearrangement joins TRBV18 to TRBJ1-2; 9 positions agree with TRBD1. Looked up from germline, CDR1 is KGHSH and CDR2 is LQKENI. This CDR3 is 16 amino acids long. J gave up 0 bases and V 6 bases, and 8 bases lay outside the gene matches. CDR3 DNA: TGTGCCAGCTCCCCCGGGACAGGGAACGCTAACTATGGCTACACCTTC. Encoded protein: CASSPGTGNANYGYTF.

The chain's CDR3 is CASSPRAGGGTDTQYF. The CDR3 region has the DNA TGTGCCAGCAGCCCCCGGGCGGGCGGGGGGACAGATACGCAGTATTTT. The chain joins TRBV9 to TRBJ2-3; the match to TRBD2 covers 8 bases. This CDR3 is 16 amino acids long. Germline V gene sequence: CDR1 SGDLS, CDR2 YYNGEE. The V and J ends lost 4 bases and 3 bases, in that order; junction bases with no gene match: 10.